One sample yielded the 10 T cell receptor beta chains listed below, sequenced in a study of low-dose radiotherapy and immunotherapy resistance in tumors. Primers targeting TRAV and TRBV primed first-strand cDNA, covering alpha and beta chains. TCR amplification ran 20 PCR cycles using constant-region and V-primer adapter primers. TCRdb passed the reads through MiXCR, listing each CDR3 protein once. The sample yields about 60,000 distinct CDR3 sequences, 20% to 25% seen once. Time point reported: before trial treatment. The sample was PBMCs, taken before treatment. These receptors were taken from a male donor with prostate cancer.

Ten or more counts support this clonotype. This chain uses TRBV6-6 with TRBJ2-7; TRBD1 is a possible D gene (6 bases). Trimming shortened V by 7 bases and J by 2 bases, and 15 bases separated the two germline ends. CDR1 MNHNY and CDR2 SVGAGI come from the germline V gene (reference sequence). CDR3 size: 14 residues. The CDR3 reads CASTPTGFPYEQYF. The CDR3 DNA sequence: TGTGCCAGCACTCCCACAGGGTTCCCCTACGAGCAGTACTTC.

There are many counts of this clonotype. The genes are TRBV11-2 and TRBJ1-1, with no clear D. This CDR3 has 13 residues. CDR1 SGHAT and CDR2 FQNNGV come from the germline V gene. Trimming removed 3 bases from V and 7 bases from J, with 12 bases in between. CDR3 residues: CASSLDPRVEAFF. The CDR3 DNA reads TGTGCCAGCAGCTTGGACCCACGGGTTGAAGCTTTCTTT.

There are many counts of this clonotype. In nucleotides, the CDR3 is TGTGCCAGCTCCCCATCCCATAGCTCCTACGAGCAGTACTTC. Translating it yields CASSPSHSSYEQYF. The genes are TRBV18 and TRBJ2-7; no reliable D call. This CDR3 comprises 14 residues. With 6 bases removed from V and 0 bases from J, the gap between germline ends came to 12 bases. Germline CDR1 is KGHSH and CDR2 is LQKENI.

The V gene is TRBV11-2, the J gene TRBJ2-5; maybe TRBD2 (5 bases). Germline V gene lookup returns CDR1 SGHAT and CDR2 FQNNGV. Trimming took off 3 bases at V and 4 bases at J, with 12 bases between the two ends. The CDR3 is made up of 14 amino acids. This chain's CDR3 is CASSFTLRGETQYF. The CDR3 bases are TGTGCCAGCAGCTTTACCCTCCGGGGAGAGACCCAGTACTTC. Filled out from reference TRBV11-2 and TRBJ2-5, the complete variable domain reads EAGVAQSPRYKIIEKRQSVAFWCNPISGHATLYWYQQILGQGPKLLIQFQNNGVVDDSQLPKDRFSAERLKGVDSTLKIQPAKLEDSAVYLCASSFTLRGETQYFGPGTRLLVL.

The chain is built from TRBV19 and TRBJ1-2, with 7 bases that match TRBD1. Trimming at V came to 6 bases and at J to 4 bases, leaving 11 bases not matched to a gene. The CDR3 has 15 residues. The V gene's germline CDR1 is LNHDA and CDR2 SQIVND (reference sequence). For the CDR3, the DNA is TGTGCCAGTAGAACCCCACGTGCAGGGGGCTATGGCTACACCTTC. Amino acids: CASRTPRAGGYGYTF.

This rearrangement joins TRBV23-1 to TRBJ2-5; TRBD1 aligns across 7 bases. TRBV23-1 is noted as an ORF with a role that remains uncertain. J lost 1 base, V lost 11 bases, and 19 bases had no gene match. This CDR3 is built from 17 residues. CDR3 protein: CAGLRDRARYVQETQYF. In nucleotides, the CDR3 is TGCGCCGGACTGAGAGACAGGGCCCGCTATGTCCAAGAGACCCAGTACTTC.

There are many counts of this clonotype. V usage is TRBV6-2 or TRBV6-3 and J usage is TRBJ2-1, with 13 bases that match TRBD2. The CDR3 runs to 15 residues. J lost 9 bases, V lost 6 bases, and 8 bases had no gene match. Germline V lookup: CDR1 MNHEY, CDR2 SVGEGT. The CDR3 here is CASRLTSGRAPEQFF. CDR3 nucleotide sequence: TGTGCCAGCAGACTCACTAGCGGGAGGGCCCCTGAGCAGTTCTTC.

This clonotype was counted many times. The chain carries TRBV5-1 and TRBJ2-7; tentative D call: TRBD1 (6 bases). Germline V gives CDR1 SGHRS, CDR2 YFSETQ. With 2 bases removed from V and 7 bases from J, the gap between germline ends came to 13 bases. This CDR3 is 13 amino acids long. The CDR3 loop is CASSFQNREEQYF. The DNA for the CDR3 is TGCGCCAGCAGCTTCCAAAACAGGGAGGAGCAGTACTTC.

The V and J genes are TRBV6-1 and TRBJ2-7; 9 bases fit TRBD1. V was pared by 5 bases and J by 2 bases, with 7 bases of the junction left unmatched. This CDR3 has 15 amino acids. Germline V gene lookup returns CDR1 MNHNS and CDR2 SASEGT. The CDR3 protein is CASSSTGTGTYEQYF. CDR3 DNA sequence: TGTGCCAGCAGTTCCACCGGGACAGGGACCTACGAGCAGTACTTC.

This clonotype was detected ten times or more. The chain joins TRBV5-1 to TRBJ2-3; D may be TRBD2 (5 bases). In germline, CDR1 is SGHRS, CDR2 YFSETQ. Trimming removed 3 bases from V and 4 bases from J, with 12 bases in between. The CDR3 runs to 14 residues. CDR3 coding DNA: TGCGCCAGCAGCTCGGCCGTGGAGGCAGATACGCAGTATTTT. This gives the protein CASSSAVEADTQYF.